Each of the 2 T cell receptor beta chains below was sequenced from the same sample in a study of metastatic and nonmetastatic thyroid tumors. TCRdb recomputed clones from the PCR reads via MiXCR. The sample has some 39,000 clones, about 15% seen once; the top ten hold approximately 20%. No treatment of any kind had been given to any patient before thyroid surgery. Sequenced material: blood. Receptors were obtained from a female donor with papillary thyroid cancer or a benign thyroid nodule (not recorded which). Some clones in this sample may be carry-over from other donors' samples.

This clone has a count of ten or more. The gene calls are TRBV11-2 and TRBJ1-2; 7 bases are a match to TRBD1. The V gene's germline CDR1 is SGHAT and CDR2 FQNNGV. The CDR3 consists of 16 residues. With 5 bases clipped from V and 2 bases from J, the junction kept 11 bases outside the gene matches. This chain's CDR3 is CASSQTGQSINYGYTF. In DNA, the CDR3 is TGTGCCAGCAGCCAGACGGGACAGTCTATCAACTATGGCTACACCTTC.

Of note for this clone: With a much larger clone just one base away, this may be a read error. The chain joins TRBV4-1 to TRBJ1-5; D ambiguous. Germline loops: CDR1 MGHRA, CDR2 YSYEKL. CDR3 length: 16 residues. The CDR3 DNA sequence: TGCGCCAACAGCCAAGGCGCGGGAGGAGGCAATCAGCCCCAGCATTTT. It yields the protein CANSQGAGGGNQPQHF.